The sequence of this T cell receptor beta chain was determined in a study of T cell responses to AZD1222 COVID-19 vaccine. Overall study findings and caveats: Spike-specific TCR breadth and depth rose after two AZD1222 doses. The donor group comprised mostly white British people and more females; the analysis possibly underestimated clonal diversity.

The CDR3 consists of 15 residues. Trimming took off 1 base at V and 4 bases at J, with 13 bases between the two ends. Germline loops: CDR1 SQVTM, CDR2 ANQGSEA. Details on this clone: Its target is unknown.

Assay: immunoSEQ multiplex PCR; the TCRdb copy retains only in-frame clones and omits some. The sample includes 150,000 to 200,000 clones, just over 90% of them seen just once. The gene calls are TRBV29-1 and TRBJ2-2; no clear D. The sample in question was peripheral blood, obtained on day 0 of AZD1222 vaccination. This sequence was found in an adult in good health. The CDR3 region is CSVEARGVSTGELFF. The DNA of the CDR3 is TGCAGCGTTGAAGCCCGCGGCGTGAGCACCGGGGAGCTGTTTTTT.